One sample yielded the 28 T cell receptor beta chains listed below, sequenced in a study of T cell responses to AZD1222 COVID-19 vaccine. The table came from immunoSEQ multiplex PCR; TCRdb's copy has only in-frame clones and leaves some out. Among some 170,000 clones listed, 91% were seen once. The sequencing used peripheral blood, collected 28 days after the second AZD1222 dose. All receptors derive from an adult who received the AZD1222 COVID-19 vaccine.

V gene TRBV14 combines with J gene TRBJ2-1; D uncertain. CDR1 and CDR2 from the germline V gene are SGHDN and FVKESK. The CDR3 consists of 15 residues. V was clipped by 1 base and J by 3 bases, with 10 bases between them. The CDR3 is CASSQGAAFYNEQFF. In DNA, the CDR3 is TGTGCCAGCAGCCAAGGGGCGGCGTTCTACAATGAGCAGTTCTTC.

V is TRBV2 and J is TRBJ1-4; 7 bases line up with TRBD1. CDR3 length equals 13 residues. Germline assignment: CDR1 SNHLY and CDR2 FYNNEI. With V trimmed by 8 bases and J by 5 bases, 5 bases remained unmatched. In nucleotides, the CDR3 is TGTGCCAGCCTATGGGACAGCAATGAAAAACTGTTTTTT. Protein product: CASLWDSNEKLFF.

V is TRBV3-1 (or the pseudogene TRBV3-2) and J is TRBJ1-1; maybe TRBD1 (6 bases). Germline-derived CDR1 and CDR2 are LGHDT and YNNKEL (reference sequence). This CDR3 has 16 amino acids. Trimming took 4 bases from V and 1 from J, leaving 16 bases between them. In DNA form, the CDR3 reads TGTGCCAGCAGCCTCAAAGGGACATCCAAGAACACTGAAGCTTTCTTT. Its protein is CASSLKGTSKNTEAFF.

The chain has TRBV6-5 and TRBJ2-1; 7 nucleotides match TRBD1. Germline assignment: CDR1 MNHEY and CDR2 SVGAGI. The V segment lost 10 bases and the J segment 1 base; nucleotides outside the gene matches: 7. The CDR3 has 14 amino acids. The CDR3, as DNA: TGTGCCACCCCCCCAGGGGGATCCTACAATGAGCAGTTCTTC. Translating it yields CATPPGGSYNEQFF.

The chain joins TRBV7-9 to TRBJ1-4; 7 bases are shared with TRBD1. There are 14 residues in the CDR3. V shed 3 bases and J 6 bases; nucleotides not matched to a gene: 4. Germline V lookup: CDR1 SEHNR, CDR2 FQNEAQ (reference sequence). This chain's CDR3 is CASSFATGYEKLFF. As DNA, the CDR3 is TGTGCCAGCAGCTTCGCGACAGGGTATGAAAAACTGTTTTTT.

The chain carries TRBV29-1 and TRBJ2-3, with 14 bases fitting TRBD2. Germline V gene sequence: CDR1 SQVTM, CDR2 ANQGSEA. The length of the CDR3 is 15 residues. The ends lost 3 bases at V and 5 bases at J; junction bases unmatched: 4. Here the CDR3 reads CSVEGGLAGVDTQYF. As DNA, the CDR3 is TGCAGCGTTGAGGGGGGACTAGCGGGAGTAGATACGCAGTATTTT.

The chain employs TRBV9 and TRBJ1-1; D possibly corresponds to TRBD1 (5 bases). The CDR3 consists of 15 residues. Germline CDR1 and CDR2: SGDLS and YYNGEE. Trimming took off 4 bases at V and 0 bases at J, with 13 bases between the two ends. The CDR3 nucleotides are TGTGCCAGCAGCATCGACGGGACTATGAACACTGAAGCTTTCTTT. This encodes CASSIDGTMNTEAFF.

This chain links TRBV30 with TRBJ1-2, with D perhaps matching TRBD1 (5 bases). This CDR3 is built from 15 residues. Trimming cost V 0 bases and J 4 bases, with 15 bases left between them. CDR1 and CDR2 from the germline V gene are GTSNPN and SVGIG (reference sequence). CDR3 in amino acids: CAWSVLIGGSYGYTF. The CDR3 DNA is TGTGCCTGGAGTGTACTAATTGGGGGTTCCTATGGCTACACCTTC.

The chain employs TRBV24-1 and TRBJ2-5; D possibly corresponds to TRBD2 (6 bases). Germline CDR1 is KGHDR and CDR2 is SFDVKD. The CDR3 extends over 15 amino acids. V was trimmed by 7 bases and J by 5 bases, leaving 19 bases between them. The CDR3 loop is CATSQSGLRGETQYF. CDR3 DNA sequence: TGTGCCACCAGCCAATCAGGGTTGCGGGGTGAGACCCAGTACTTC.

The CDR3 DNA reads as TGTGCCAGCAGCTTGTTTGGAAACACCATATATTTT. Translating gives CASSLFGNTIYF. The chain carries TRBV5-5 and TRBJ1-3; no definite D call. CDR3 size: 12 residues. V was clipped by 1 base and J by 3 bases, with 2 bases between them. The germline gives CDR1 SGHKS, CDR2 YYEKEE (reference sequence).

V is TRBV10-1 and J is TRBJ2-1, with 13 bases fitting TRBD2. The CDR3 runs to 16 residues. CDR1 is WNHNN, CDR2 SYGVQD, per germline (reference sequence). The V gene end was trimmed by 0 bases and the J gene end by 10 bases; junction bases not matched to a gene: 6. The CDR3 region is CASSESKLAGGKEQFF. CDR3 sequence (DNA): TGCGCCAGCAGTGAGTCGAAACTAGCGGGAGGGAAAGAGCAGTTCTTC.

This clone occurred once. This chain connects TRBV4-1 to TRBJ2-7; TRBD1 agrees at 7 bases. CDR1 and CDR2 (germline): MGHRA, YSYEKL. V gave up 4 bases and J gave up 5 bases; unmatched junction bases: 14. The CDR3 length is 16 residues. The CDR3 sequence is CASSPRPGQPWDEQYF. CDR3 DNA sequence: TGCGCCAGCAGCCCGAGACCGGGACAGCCATGGGACGAGCAGTACTTC.

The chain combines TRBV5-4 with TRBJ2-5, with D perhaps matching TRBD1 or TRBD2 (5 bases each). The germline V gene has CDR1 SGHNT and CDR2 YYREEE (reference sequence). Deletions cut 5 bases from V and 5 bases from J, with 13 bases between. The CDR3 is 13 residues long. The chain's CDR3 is CASRSGTEETQYF. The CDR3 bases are TGTGCCAGCAGGTCCGGGACGGAGGAGACCCAGTACTTC.

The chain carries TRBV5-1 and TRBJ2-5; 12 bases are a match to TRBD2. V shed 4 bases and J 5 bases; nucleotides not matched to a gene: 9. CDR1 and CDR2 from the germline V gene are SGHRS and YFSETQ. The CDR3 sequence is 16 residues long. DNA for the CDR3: TGCGCCAGCAGCAAAGACGGACTAGCGGGATGGGAGACCCAGTACTTC. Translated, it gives CASSKDGLAGWETQYF.

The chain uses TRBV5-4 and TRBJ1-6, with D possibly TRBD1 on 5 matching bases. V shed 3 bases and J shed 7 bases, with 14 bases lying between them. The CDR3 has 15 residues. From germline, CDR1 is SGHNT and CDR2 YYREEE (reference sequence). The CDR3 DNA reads TGTGCCAGCAGCTCCCAGGGCCGTTGGAATTCACCCCTCCACTTT. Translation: CASSSQGRWNSPLHF.

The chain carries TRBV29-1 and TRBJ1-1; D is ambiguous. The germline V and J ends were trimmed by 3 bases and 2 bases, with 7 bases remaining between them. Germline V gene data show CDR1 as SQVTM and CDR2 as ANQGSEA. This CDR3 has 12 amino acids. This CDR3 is CSVDGFNTEAFF. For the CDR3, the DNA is TGCAGCGTTGACGGCTTTAACACTGAAGCTTTCTTT.

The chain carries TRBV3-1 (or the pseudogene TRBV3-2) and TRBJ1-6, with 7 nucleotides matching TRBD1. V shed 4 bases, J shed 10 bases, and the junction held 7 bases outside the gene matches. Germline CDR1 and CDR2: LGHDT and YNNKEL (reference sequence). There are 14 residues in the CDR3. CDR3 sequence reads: CASSLNQGQSPLHF. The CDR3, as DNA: TGTGCCAGCAGCCTGAACCAGGGACAGTCACCCCTCCACTTT.

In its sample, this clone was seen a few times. CDR3 sequence: CASSLGLAAADTQYF. The CDR3 DNA reads as TGTGCCAGCTCACTCGGACTAGCAGCTGCAGATACGCAGTATTTT. The genes are TRBV18 and TRBJ2-3; TRBD2 matches 8 bases. With 4 bases clipped from V and 4 bases from J, the junction kept 7 bases outside the gene matches. Germline V lookup: CDR1 KGHSH, CDR2 LQKENI. The CDR3 length is 15 residues.

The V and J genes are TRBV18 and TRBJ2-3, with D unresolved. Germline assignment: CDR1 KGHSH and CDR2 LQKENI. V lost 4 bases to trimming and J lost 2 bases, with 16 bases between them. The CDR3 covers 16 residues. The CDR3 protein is CASSQRRARTTDTQYF. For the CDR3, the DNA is TGTGCCAGCTCACAACGTAGGGCGAGGACCACAGATACGCAGTATTTT. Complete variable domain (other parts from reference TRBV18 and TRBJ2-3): NAGVMQNPRHLVRRRGQEARLRCSPMKGHSHVYWYRQLPEEGLKFMVYLQKENIIDESGMPKERFSAEFPKEGPSILRIQQVVRGDSAAYFCASSQRRARTTDTQYFGPGTRLTVL.

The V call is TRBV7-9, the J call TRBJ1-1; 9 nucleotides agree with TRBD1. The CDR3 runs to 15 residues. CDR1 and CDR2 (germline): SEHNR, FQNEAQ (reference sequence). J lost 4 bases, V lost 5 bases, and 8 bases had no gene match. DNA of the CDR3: TGTGCCAGCAGCGGATATACAGGGGGCGGCACTGAAGCTTTCTTT. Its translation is CASSGYTGGGTEAFF.

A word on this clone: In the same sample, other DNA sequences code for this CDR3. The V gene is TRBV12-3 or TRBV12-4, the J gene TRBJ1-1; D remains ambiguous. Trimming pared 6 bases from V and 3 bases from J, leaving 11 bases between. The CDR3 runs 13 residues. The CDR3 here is CASRPTGYTEAFF. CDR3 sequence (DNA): TGTGCCAGCAGGCCAACGGGGTACACTGAAGCTTTCTTT.

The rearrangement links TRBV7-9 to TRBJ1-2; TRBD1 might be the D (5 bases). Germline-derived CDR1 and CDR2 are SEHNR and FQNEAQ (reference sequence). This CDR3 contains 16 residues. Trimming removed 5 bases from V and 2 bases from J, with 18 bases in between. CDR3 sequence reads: CASSASPGTGNYGYTF. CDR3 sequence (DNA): TGTGCCAGCAGCGCCTCACCCGGGACCGGGAACTATGGCTACACCTTC.

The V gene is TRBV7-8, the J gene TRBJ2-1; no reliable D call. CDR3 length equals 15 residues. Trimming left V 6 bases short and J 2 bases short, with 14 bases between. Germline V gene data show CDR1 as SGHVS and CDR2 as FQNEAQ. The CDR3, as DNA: TGTGCCAGCAGTCTAGGGATTCCCACCTACAATGAGCAGTTCTTC. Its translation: CASSLGIPTYNEQFF. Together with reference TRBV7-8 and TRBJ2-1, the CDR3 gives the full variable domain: GAGVSQSPRYKVAKRGQDVALRCDPISGHVSLFWYQQALGQGPEFLTYFQNEAQLDKSGLPSDRFFAERPEGSVSTLKIQRTQQEDSAVYLCASSLGIPTYNEQFFGPGTRLTVL.

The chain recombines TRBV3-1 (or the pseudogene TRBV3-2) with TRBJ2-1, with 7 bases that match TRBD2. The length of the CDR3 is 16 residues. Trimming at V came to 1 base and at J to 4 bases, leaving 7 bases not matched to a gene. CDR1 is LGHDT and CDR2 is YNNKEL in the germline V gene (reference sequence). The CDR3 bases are TGTGCCAGCAGCCAAGCGGCTAGCGGACTGTACAATGAGCAGTTCTTC. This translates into CASSQAASGLYNEQFF.

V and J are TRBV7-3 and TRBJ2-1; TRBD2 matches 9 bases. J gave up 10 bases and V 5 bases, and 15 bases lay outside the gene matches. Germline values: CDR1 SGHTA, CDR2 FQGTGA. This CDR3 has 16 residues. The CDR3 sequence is CASSVGLAGSQGEQFF. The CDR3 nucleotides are TGTGCCAGCAGCGTAGGGCTAGCGGGATCACAGGGCGAGCAGTTCTTC.

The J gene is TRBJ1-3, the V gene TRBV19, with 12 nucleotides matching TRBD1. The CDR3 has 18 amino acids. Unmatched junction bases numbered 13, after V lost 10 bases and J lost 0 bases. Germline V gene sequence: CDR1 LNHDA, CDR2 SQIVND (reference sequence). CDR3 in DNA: TGTGCCACCGGGGGACAGGGGGCTGAAAAGAGCTCTGGAAACACCATATATTTT. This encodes CATGGQGAEKSSGNTIYF.

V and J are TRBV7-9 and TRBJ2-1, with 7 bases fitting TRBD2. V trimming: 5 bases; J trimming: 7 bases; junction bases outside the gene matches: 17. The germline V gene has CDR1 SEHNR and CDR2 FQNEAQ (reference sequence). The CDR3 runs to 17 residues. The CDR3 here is CASSRRGSGPLGNEQFF. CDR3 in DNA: TGTGCCAGCAGCCGAAGAGGTAGCGGGCCATTGGGGAATGAGCAGTTCTTC. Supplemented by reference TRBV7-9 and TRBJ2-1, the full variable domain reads DTGVSQNPRHKITKRGQNVTFRCDPISEHNRLYWYRQTLGQGPEFLTYFQNEAQLEKSRLLSDRFSAERPKGSFSTLEIQRTEQGDSAMYLCASSRRGSGPLGNEQFFGPGTRLTVL.

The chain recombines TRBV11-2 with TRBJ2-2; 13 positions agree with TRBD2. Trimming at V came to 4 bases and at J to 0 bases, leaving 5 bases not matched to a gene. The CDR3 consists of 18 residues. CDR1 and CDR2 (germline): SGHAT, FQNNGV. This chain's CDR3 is CASSSRLAGGPNTGELFF. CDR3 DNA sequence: TGTGCCAGCAGCTCCAGACTAGCGGGGGGCCCGAACACCGGGGAGCTGTTTTTT.